The 14 T cell receptor beta chains below all came from one sample that was sequenced in a study of T cell changes during pregnancy in multiple sclerosis. The data were produced by immunoSEQ multiplex PCR, yet TCRdb's version contains in-frame clones alone and is incomplete. This sample has approximately 37,000 clones, with about nine tenths found just once. The material sequenced was CD4+ T cells from peripheral blood mononuclear cells, taken in the third trimester of pregnancy. Receptors originate from a female donor in good health, enrolled as a control in a pregnancy study.

This chain links TRBV5-6 with TRBJ2-1; no clear D gene. The V and J ends lost 3 bases and 5 bases respectively, with 9 bases between them. The CDR3 consists of 13 residues. Germline V CDR1 and CDR2: SGHDT, YYEEEE. The CDR3 DNA sequence: TGTGCCAGCAGCTCGAACTACAACAATGAGCAGTTCTTC. This sequence encodes CASSSNYNNEQFF.

This chain links TRBV19 with TRBJ2-5; tentatively, D is TRBD2 (6 bases). The CDR3 extends over 17 amino acids. Germline CDR1 LNHDA, CDR2 SQIVND (reference sequence). The V gene lost 3 bases and the J gene lost 5 bases, with 22 bases spanning the gap. For the CDR3, the DNA is TGTGCCAGTAGTATTAACCAGGAGGGGATTTCTGGGGAGACCCAGTACTTC. Its protein is CASSINQEGISGETQYF.

J is TRBJ1-2 and V is TRBV6-1, with D possibly matching TRBD1 (6 bases). CDR1 is MNHNS, CDR2 SASEGT, per germline. The ends were cut back, 1 base at V and 7 bases at J, with 13 bases in the middle. The CDR3 runs 14 residues. CDR3 region: CASSEGWGLSGYTF. The CDR3 region has the DNA TGTGCCAGCAGTGAAGGCTGGGGGCTATCTGGCTACACCTTC.

CDR3 protein: CASSLPDRPTEAFF. CDR3 DNA sequence: TGCGCCAGCAGCTTGCCCGACAGACCCACTGAAGCTTTCTTT. The gene calls are TRBV5-1 and TRBJ1-1; TRBD1 might be the D (5 bases). The germline gives CDR1 SGHRS, CDR2 YFSETQ. Trimming removed 1 base from V and 4 bases from J, with 11 bases in between. This CDR3 region has 14 residues.

This chain's CDR3 is CASSLDLGALETQYF. The CDR3 bases are TGTGCCAGCAGCTTAGATTTGGGGGCCCTAGAGACCCAGTACTTC. J is TRBJ2-5 and V is TRBV7-2; D perhaps matches TRBD1 (6 bases). Trimming left V 1 base short and J 4 bases short, with 13 bases between. The CDR3 is made up of 15 amino acids. CDR1 and CDR2 (germline): SGHTA, FQGNSA.

The chain couples TRBV2 to TRBJ2-7, with D perhaps TRBD2 (5 bases). The CDR3 extends over 14 amino acids. V was shortened by 2 bases and J by 7 bases, with 15 bases between the two germline ends. Looked up from germline, CDR1 is SNHLY and CDR2 is FYNNEI. CDR3 in DNA: TGTGCCAGCAGTGAAATTTCTGAGGGCGGAGAGCAGTACTTC. Encoded protein: CASSEISEGGEQYF.

The chain uses TRBV29-1 and TRBJ1-1; D is ambiguous. Germline lookup yields CDR1 SQVTM and CDR2 ANQGSEA. This CDR3 comprises 10 residues. V was clipped by 7 bases and J by 1 base, with 4 bases between them. The DNA of the CDR3 is TGCAGCGCCCAGAACACTGAAGCTTTCTTT. It codes for CSAQNTEAFF.

This sequence joins TRBV30 and TRBJ1-5, with D possibly TRBD1 on 5 matching bases. V was shortened by 0 bases and J by 5 bases, with 8 bases between the two germline ends. Germline CDR1 and CDR2: GTSNPN and SVGIG (reference sequence). The CDR3 loop spans 13 amino acids. CDR3 sequence reads: CAWSVGGDQPQHF. CDR3 nucleotide sequence: TGTGCCTGGAGTGTCGGGGGGGATCAGCCCCAGCATTTT.

This clone was seen a single time. This rearrangement joins TRBV6-1 to TRBJ1-1, with no clear D. V gave up 10 bases and J gave up 0 bases, with 9 bases separating them. CDR3 length: 12 amino acids. The germline CDR1 and CDR2 sequences are MNHNS and SASEGT. The CDR3 sequence is CATTDMNTEAFF. CDR3 bases: TGTGCCACCACAGATATGAACACTGAAGCTTTCTTT.

This clone was counted once. The chain employs TRBV28 and TRBJ1-5; D is ambiguous. Germline CDR1 and CDR2: MDHEN and SYDVKM. CDR3 size: 13 residues. Trimming took 7 bases from V and 1 from J, leaving 8 bases between them. CDR3 protein: CASTYGSNQPQHF. The CDR3 bases are TGTGCCAGCACCTACGGGAGCAATCAGCCCCAGCATTTT.

The chain links TRBV18 to TRBJ1-4; D is undetermined. This CDR3 has 14 amino acids. Between the trimmed V and J ends, which lost 6 bases and 7 bases, there was a span of 15 bases. In germline, CDR1 is KGHSH, CDR2 LQKENI. The CDR3 protein is CASSFGGMSEKLFF. The CDR3 nucleotides are TGTGCCAGCTCTTTTGGAGGAATGAGTGAAAAACTGTTTTTT. Combining the CDR3 with reference TRBV18 and TRBJ1-4 gives the whole variable domain NAGVMQNPRHLVRRRGQEARLRCSPMKGHSHVYWYRQLPEEGLKFMVYLQKENIIDESGMPKERFSAEFPKEGPSILRIQQVVRGDSAAYFCASSFGGMSEKLFFGSGTQLSVL.

V is TRBV7-2 and J is TRBJ2-2; TRBD2 matches 7 bases. The CDR3 is 16 amino acids. With V trimmed by 2 bases and J by 6 bases, 9 bases remained unmatched. The germline CDR1 and CDR2 sequences are SGHTA and FQGNSA. The CDR3: CASSLRPGLRAGELFF. The CDR3 region has the DNA TGTGCCAGCAGCTTAAGGCCGGGACTACGAGCCGGGGAGCTGTTTTTT.

The chain is built from TRBV29-1 and TRBJ1-5; no clear D. CDR3 length: 15 amino acids. CDR1 is SQVTM, CDR2 ANQGSEA, per germline. Trimming took off 4 bases at V and 2 bases at J, with 15 bases between the two ends. The CDR3 region is CSVGDGVLGNQPQHF. In DNA form, the CDR3 reads TGCAGCGTTGGTGACGGAGTTTTGGGCAATCAGCCCCAGCATTTT.

The chain combines TRBV2 with TRBJ2-3; 10 bases match TRBD2. The J segment lost 6 bases and the V segment lost 5 bases, leaving 8 bases of the junction unmatched. The CDR3 loop spans 15 amino acids. Germline V gives CDR1 SNHLY, CDR2 FYNNEI. CDR3 amino acids: CASSPSGGALDTQYF. CDR3 nucleotides: TGTGCCAGCAGTCCCAGCGGGGGGGCCCTGGATACGCAGTATTTT.